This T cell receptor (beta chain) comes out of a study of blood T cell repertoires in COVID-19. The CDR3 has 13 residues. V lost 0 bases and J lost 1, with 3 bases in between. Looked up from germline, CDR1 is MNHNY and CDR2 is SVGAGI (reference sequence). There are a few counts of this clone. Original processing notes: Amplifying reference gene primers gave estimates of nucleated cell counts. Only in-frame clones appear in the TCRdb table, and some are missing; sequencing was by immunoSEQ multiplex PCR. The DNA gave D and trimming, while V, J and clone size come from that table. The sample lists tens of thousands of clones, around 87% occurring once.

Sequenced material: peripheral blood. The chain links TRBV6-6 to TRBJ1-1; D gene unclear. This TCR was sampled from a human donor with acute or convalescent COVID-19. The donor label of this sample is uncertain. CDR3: CASSYSSNTEAFF. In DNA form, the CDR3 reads TGTGCCAGCAGTTACTCCTCGAACACTGAAGCTTTCTTT.